What follows are 20 T cell receptor beta chains derived from one specimen sequenced in a study of lymphopenia after photon versus proton radiotherapy. Sequencing was performed with immunoSEQ multiplex PCR; in TCRdb, only in-frame clones are kept and a portion is missing. The sample contains 150,000 to 200,000 clones, more than 85% of which appear only once. Sequences were derived from peripheral blood, sampled from a patient treated with photon-based radiotherapy. These TCRs come from a man aged 50 or older with gastric cancer.

V is TRBV19 and J is TRBJ1-5, with D tentatively TRBD1 (5 bases). Germline values: CDR1 LNHDA, CDR2 SQIVND (reference sequence). Trimming removed 5 bases at V and 2 bases at J, with 13 bases between. CDR3 length equals 15 residues. CDR3 DNA sequence: TGTGCCAGTAGTCCACTCCGGGACGGCAATCAGCCCCAGCATTTT. As protein: CASSPLRDGNQPQHF.

The CDR3 spells CASSLGVGVTEAFF. DNA for the CDR3: TGTGCCAGCAGCTTAGGTGTGGGGGTTACTGAAGCTTTCTTT. The V and J genes are TRBV11-2 and TRBJ1-1, with TRBD1 as a possible D gene (5 bases). Germline V gene data show CDR1 as SGHAT and CDR2 as FQNNGV. The CDR3 contains 14 residues. Trimming pared 1 base from V and 5 bases from J, leaving 11 bases between.

The V call is TRBV13, the J call TRBJ2-3; no reliable D call. V was pared by 0 bases and J by 4 bases, with 20 bases between. Germline V gene lookup returns CDR1 PRHDT and CDR2 FYEKMQ (reference sequence). CDR3 length equals 18 residues. The CDR3 region is CASSLGRNSLIDADTQYF. Here the CDR3 DNA reads TGTGCCAGCAGCTTAGGTAGGAACAGCTTGATAGACGCAGATACGCAGTATTTT.

The chain is built from TRBV4-1 and TRBJ2-1, with D perhaps assigned TRBD1 or TRBD2 (5 bases each). The CDR3 contains 15 residues. Germline CDR1 MGHRA, CDR2 YSYEKL. Trimming shortened V by 3 bases and J by 4 bases, and 13 bases separated the two germline ends. CDR3 bases: TGCGCCAGCAGCCAGGGGGAGCAGGATTACAATGAGCAGTTCTTC. This codes for CASSQGEQDYNEQFF.

The rearrangement links TRBV6-1 to TRBJ1-5; D gene ambiguous. The CDR3 extends over 14 amino acids. Germline assignment: CDR1 MNHNS and CDR2 SASEGT. V was pared by 2 bases and J by 3 bases, with 8 bases between. The CDR3 DNA reads TGTGCCAGCAGTGAAACCTGGTCCAATCAGCCCCAGCATTTT. Its protein product is CASSETWSNQPQHF.

This rearrangement joins TRBV5-1 to TRBJ2-1; TRBD2 agrees at 7 bases. In germline, CDR1 is SGHRS, CDR2 YFSETQ. Trimming cost V 4 bases and J 2 bases; bases outside gene matches: 9. The CDR3 extends over 16 amino acids. CDR3 in DNA: TGCGCCAGCAGCGCTTTACTAGCGATCGCCTACAATGAGCAGTTCTTC. Translation: CASSALLAIAYNEQFF.

This chain links TRBV4-1 with TRBJ1-1; D unresolved. Germline V gene lookup returns CDR1 MGHRA and CDR2 YSYEKL. V was pared by 0 bases and J by 2 bases, with 7 bases between. The CDR3 is made up of 14 amino acids. The CDR3: CASSQEYRNTEAFF. DNA for the CDR3: TGCGCCAGCAGCCAAGAGTACAGAAACACTGAAGCTTTCTTT.

The chain links TRBV29-1 to TRBJ1-4, with D possibly matching TRBD1 (6 bases). This CDR3 contains 13 residues. The V gene lost 5 bases and the J gene lost 4 bases, with 11 bases spanning the gap. Per germline, CDR1 SQVTM and CDR2 ANQGSEA. The CDR3 nucleotides are TGCAGCGTTTCCCCAGGGGTTAATGAAAAACTGTTTTTT. This encodes CSVSPGVNEKLFF.

The chain is built from TRBV7-8 and TRBJ2-3, with unresolved D. Germline lookup yields CDR1 SGHVS and CDR2 FQNEAQ. CDR3 length: 12 residues. V dropped 10 bases and J dropped 4 bases, with 12 bases sitting between them. In DNA, the CDR3 is TGTGCCACTGCGAGTGGGGCAGATACGCAGTATTTT. It codes for CATASGADTQYF.

The V gene is TRBV5-4, the J gene TRBJ1-1, with 10 bases identical to TRBD1. J gave up 7 bases and V 4 bases, and 7 bases lay outside the gene matches. CDR1 and CDR2 from the germline V gene are SGHNT and YYREEE (reference sequence). The length of the CDR3 is 14 residues. CDR3 DNA: TGTGCCAGCAGCCCAGGACAGGGGGACGGTGAAGCTTTCTTT. Translated, it gives CASSPGQGDGEAFF.

The V gene is TRBV10-3, the J gene TRBJ2-3; TRBD1 matches at 8 bases. The CDR3 totals 15 residues. Per the germline V gene, CDR1 is ENHRY and CDR2 is SYGVKD. Unmatched junction bases numbered 5, after V lost 6 bases and J lost 0 bases. The CDR3 nucleotides are TGTGCCATCAGGGAGACAGGGGCTAGCACAGATACGCAGTATTTT. Its translation: CAIRETGASTDTQYF.

This chain links TRBV7-2 with TRBJ2-2; the D is unclear. The CDR3 length is 15 residues. The V and J ends lost 2 bases and 6 bases respectively, with 13 bases between them. Germline CDR1 is SGHTA and CDR2 is FQGNSA. DNA for the CDR3: TGTGCCAGCAGCTTACTGCAGCAAATGGCCGGGGAGCTGTTTTTT. Translated, it gives CASSLLQQMAGELFF. Supplemented by reference TRBV7-2 and TRBJ2-2, the full variable domain reads GAGVSQSPSNKVTEKGKDVELRCDPISGHTALYWYRQSLGQGLEFLIYFQGNSAPDKSGLPSDRFSAERTGGSVSTLTIQRTQQEDSAVYLCASSLLQQMAGELFFGEGSRLTVL.

This clone was picked up one time. This chain connects TRBV2 to TRBJ1-3; D possibly corresponds to TRBD1 (6 bases). CDR1 and CDR2 from the germline V gene are SNHLY and FYNNEI. The CDR3 is 15 residues long. V shed 1 base and J shed 7 bases, with 14 bases lying between them. This CDR3 reads CASSEGWAGVNTIYF. The CDR3, as DNA: TGTGCCAGCAGTGAAGGATGGGCAGGGGTCAACACCATATATTTT.

The rearrangement joins TRBV6-5 to TRBJ1-2, with 8 bases fitting TRBD1. Losses at the gene ends were 6 bases for V and 6 bases for J; bases not matched to a gene: 9. Per the germline V gene, CDR1 is MNHEY and CDR2 is SVGAGI. The CDR3 runs 14 residues. The CDR3 region is CASSLRQGLNGYTF. CDR3 sequence (DNA): TGTGCCAGCAGCCTTCGACAGGGGTTGAATGGCTACACCTTC.

The chain recombines TRBV7-8 with TRBJ1-1; 7 bases map to TRBD1. The ends lost 5 bases at V and 2 bases at J; junction bases unmatched: 8. CDR1 and CDR2 (germline): SGHVS, FQNEAQ. This CDR3 comprises 15 residues. CDR3 region: CASSQRDSLNTEAFF. The CDR3 DNA follows: TGTGCCAGCAGCCAAAGGGACAGTCTAAACACTGAAGCTTTCTTT.

The rearrangement joins TRBV4-1 to TRBJ1-5; D is uncertain. Trimming took 5 bases from V and 0 from J, leaving 8 bases between them. Germline assignment: CDR1 MGHRA and CDR2 YSYEKL. The CDR3 totals 14 residues. The CDR3 region is CASSRANSNQPQHF. CDR3 DNA: TGCGCCAGCAGCAGAGCTAATAGCAATCAGCCCCAGCATTTT.

V usage is TRBV27 and J usage is TRBJ2-1, with 7 bases that match TRBD1. The V segment lost 4 bases and the J segment 9 bases; nucleotides outside the gene matches: 9. The germline CDR1 and CDR2 sequences are MNHEY and SMNVEV (reference sequence). This CDR3 has 14 residues. The CDR3 here is CASSSYRDSGEQFF. Written as DNA, the CDR3 is TGTGCCAGCAGTTCATACAGGGACAGTGGTGAGCAGTTCTTC.

The chain recombines TRBV5-1 with TRBJ2-1, with 11 nucleotides matching TRBD2. Losses at the gene ends were 4 bases for V and 6 bases for J; bases not matched to a gene: 6. CDR1 SGHRS and CDR2 YFSETQ come from the germline V gene. The CDR3 sequence is 15 residues long. This CDR3 is CASSLGLAGTNEQFF. CDR3 coding DNA: TGCGCCAGCAGCCTAGGACTAGCGGGCACCAATGAGCAGTTCTTC.

The DNA for the CDR3 is TGTGCCAGCAGCTTAGGGAGAATGAACACCGGGGAGCTGTTTTTT. Translation gives CASSLGRMNTGELFF. The gene calls are TRBV11-1 and TRBJ2-2, with D hard to call. Trimming left V 1 base short and J 1 base short, with 7 bases between. The CDR3 has 15 amino acids. Looked up from germline, CDR1 is SGHAT and CDR2 is FQDESV (reference sequence).

The chain is built from TRBV11-2 and TRBJ2-7; no firm D call. The ends were cut back, 9 bases at V and 2 bases at J, with 5 bases in the middle. Germline V lookup: CDR1 SGHAT, CDR2 FQNNGV. This CDR3 spans 10 amino acids. CDR3 DNA sequence: TGTGCCAGTGGGACCTACGAGCAGTACTTC. This gives the protein CASGTYEQYF.